This TCR beta chain is drawn from a study of blood T cells in healthy people across ages. As for this clonotype: The target antigen is unknown.

Germline V lookup: CDR1 DFQATT, CDR2 SNEGSKA (reference sequence). The V gene end was trimmed by 0 bases and the J gene end by 0 bases; junction bases not matched to a gene: 11. The CDR3 spans 18 residues. Primers used in a second PCR of about 6 to 11 cycles were a sample-barcoded 5' primer and a J-beta primer mix. Through a template-switch adaptor with 12 random nucleotides, each cDNA molecule received a tag. TCRdb analysed the 5' RACE reads with MiXCR anew, one entry per CDR3 protein. The data show about 1.7 million distinct CDR3 sequences, with roughly 27% seen just once and 7.7% held by the top ten. Study-wide results and limits: Naive T cell percentage strongly correlated with TCR beta diversity.

The J gene is TRBJ1-5, the V gene TRBV20-1, with TRBD1 identical over 7 bases. The sample comprised blood. This receptor was taken from a woman aged 30 to 39 in good health. CDR3 sequence reads: CSARDQFGTVYSNQPQHF. CDR3 in DNA: TGCAGTGCTAGAGATCAGTTCGGGACAGTTTATAGCAATCAGCCCCAGCATTTT.